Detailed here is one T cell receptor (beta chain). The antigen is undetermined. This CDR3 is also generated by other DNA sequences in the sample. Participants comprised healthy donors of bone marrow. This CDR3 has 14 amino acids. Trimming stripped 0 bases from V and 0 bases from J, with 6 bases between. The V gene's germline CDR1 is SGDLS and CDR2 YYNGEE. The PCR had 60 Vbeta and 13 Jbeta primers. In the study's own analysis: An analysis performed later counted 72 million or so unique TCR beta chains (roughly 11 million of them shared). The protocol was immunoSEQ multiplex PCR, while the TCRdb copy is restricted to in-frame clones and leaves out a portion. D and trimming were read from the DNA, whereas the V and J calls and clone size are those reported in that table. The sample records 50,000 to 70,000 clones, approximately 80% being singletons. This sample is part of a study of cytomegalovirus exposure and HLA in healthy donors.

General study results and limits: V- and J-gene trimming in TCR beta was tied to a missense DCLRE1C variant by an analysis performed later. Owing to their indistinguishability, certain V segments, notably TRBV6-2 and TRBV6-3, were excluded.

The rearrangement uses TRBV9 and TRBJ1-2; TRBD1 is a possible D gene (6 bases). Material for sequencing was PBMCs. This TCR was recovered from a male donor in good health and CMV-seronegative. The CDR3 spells CASSVGTANYGYTF. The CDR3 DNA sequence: TGTGCCAGCAGCGTAGGGACAGCTAACTATGGCTACACCTTC.